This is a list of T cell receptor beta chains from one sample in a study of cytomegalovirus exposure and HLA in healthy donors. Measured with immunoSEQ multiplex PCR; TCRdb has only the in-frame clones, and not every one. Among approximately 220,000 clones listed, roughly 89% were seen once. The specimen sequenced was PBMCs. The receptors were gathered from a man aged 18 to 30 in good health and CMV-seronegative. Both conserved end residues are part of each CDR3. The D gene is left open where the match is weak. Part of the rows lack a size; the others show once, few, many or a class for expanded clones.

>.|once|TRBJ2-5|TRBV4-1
TGCGCCAGCAGCCTCTCAGCGGTGGAGAAGACCCAGTACTTC
CASSLSAVEKTQYF
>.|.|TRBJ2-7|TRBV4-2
TGTGCCAGCAGCCATCGGCCGGGAACTTACGAGCAGTACTTC
CASSHRPGTYEQYF
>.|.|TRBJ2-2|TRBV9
TGTGCCAGCAGCCTTAGCACCGGGGAGCTGTTTTTT
CASSLSTGELFF
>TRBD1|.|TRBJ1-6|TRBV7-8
TGTGCCAGCAGCTTAGGACAGGGGGGGTTCTTATCACCCCTCCACTTT
CASSLGQGGFLSPLHF
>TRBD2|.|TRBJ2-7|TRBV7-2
TGTGCCAGCAGCTTAGCCGGGACTAGCGGGATCTACGAGCAGTACTTC
CASSLAGTSGIYEQYF
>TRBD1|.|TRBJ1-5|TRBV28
TGTGCCAGCAGTACCAGACAGGGGGACCATAGCAATCAGCCCCAGCATTTT
CASSTRQGDHSNQPQHF
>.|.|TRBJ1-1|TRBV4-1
TGCGCCAGCAGCCAAGAGGGAGGGACTGAAGCTTTCTTT
CASSQEGGTEAFF
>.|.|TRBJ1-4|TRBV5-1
TGCGCCAGCAGCTTGTACGGGGGGCCCCCAACTAATGAAAAACTGTTTTTT
CASSLYGGPPTNEKLFF
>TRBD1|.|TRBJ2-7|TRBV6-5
TGTGCCAGCAGTTGGGGGACAGGAAACCCCTACGAGCAGTACTTC
CASSWGTGNPYEQYF
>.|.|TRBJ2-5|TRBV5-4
TGTGCCAGCAGCTCCGTGGGGGGTCAAGAGACCCAGTACTTC
CASSSVGGQETQYF
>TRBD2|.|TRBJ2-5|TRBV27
TGTGCCAGCGGGAGGGGGACCCAGTACTTC
CASGRGTQYF
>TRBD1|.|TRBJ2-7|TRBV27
TGTGCCAGCAGTTCTGGACAGGGCGCTTCTCGCGAGCAGTACTTC
CASSSGQGASREQYF
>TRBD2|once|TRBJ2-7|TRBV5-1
TGCGCCAGCAGCTCTCCTAGCGGGATCGACGAGCAGTACTTC
CASSSPSGIDEQYF
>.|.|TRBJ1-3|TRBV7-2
TGTGCCAGCAGCCCGCTGGGGGGTGATGGAAACACCATATATTTT
CASSPLGGDGNTIYF
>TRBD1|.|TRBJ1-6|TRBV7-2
TGTGCCAGCAGACAGACAGGGGTTAATTCACCCCTCCACTTT
CASRQTGVNSPLHF
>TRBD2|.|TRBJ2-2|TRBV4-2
TGTGCCAGCAGCCAAGGGGGACTAGCGGGGCTCACCGGGGAGCTGTTTTTT
CASSQGGLAGLTGELFF
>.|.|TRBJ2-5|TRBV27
TGTGCCAGCAGTTCGACAAGAGGGATAGGAGAGACCCAGTACTTC
CASSSTRGIGETQYF
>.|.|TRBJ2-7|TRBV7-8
TGTGCCAGCAGCTTAGCTTGGCAGGGGGAGGTAGACTACGAGCAGTACTTC
CASSLAWQGEVDYEQYF
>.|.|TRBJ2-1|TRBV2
TGTGCCAGCAAAGGACAGGAGCAGTTCTTC
CASKGQEQFF
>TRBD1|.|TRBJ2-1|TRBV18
TGTGCCAGCTCCCGACCCGGGACAGGGTATAATGAGCAGTTCTTC
CASSRPGTGYNEQFF
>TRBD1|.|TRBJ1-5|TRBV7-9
TGTGCCAGCAGCGCGACAGGGGGAAATCAGCCCCAGCATTTT
CASSATGGNQPQHF
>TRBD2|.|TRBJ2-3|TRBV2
TGTGCCAGCATCCTAAGCGGGATGAGCACAGATACGCAGTATTTT
CASILSGMSTDTQYF
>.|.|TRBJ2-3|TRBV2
TGTGCCAGCAGTGTTGTAGGGGTGTCAGATACGCAGTATTTT
CASSVVGVSDTQYF
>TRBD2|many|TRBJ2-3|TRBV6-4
TGTGCCAGCAGTGAGGGGGGGGGCACAGATACGCAGTATTTT
CASSEGGGTDTQYF
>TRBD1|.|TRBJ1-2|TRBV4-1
TGCGCCAGCAGCCACAAGTCATTCGGGACAGGGGATGATGGCTACACCTTC
CASSHKSFGTGDDGYTF
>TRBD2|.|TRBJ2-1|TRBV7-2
TGTGCCAGCAGCAATCGGGGGGGAAACAACAATGAGCAGTTCTTC
CASSNRGGNNNEQFF
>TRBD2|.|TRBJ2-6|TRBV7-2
TGTGCCAGCAGCCCTTGGCCGCGGGAGTCTGGGGCCAACGTCCTGACTTTC
CASSPWPRESGANVLTF
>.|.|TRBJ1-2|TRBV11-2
TGTGCCAGCAGCCCTCGACCGCGGGGTCCCCGTAACTATGGCTACACCTTC
CASSPRPRGPRNYGYTF
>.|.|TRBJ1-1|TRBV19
TGTGCCAGTAGTCCGGTAATGTTACGCACTGAAGCTTTCTTT
CASSPVMLRTEAFF
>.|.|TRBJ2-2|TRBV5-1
TGCGCCAGCAGCCCCAGGGATATCCCTTTTGGGTGGCTTGGGGAGCTGTTTTTT
CASSPRDIPFGWLGELFF
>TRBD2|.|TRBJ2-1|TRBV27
TGTGCCAGCAGTTCCAAAGGAGCGGGAGCAAGCTCCTACAATGAGCAGTTCTTC
CASSSKGAGASSYNEQFF
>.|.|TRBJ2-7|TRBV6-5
TGTGCCAGCAGTTACTCGACACGGGGATCCTACGAGCAGTACTTC
CASSYSTRGSYEQYF
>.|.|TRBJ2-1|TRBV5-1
TGCGCCAGCAGCTTGTATAGCTACAATGAGCAGTTCTTC
CASSLYSYNEQFF
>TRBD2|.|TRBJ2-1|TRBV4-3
TGCGCCAGCAGCCAGTCTAGCGGGAGGGCCTTCGATGAGCAGTTCTTC
CASSQSSGRAFDEQFF
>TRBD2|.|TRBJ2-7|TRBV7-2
TGTGCCAGCAGCTTAGTTCGGGAGGTTGAGCAGTACTTC
CASSLVREVEQYF
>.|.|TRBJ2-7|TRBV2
TGTGCCAGCAGTGATGCCACCCTAGAGACCCTCTACGAGCAGTACTTC
CASSDATLETLYEQYF
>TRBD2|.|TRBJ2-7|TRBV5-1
TGCGCCAGCAGCTCGGGAGGGAAGACCTACGAGCAGTACTTC
CASSSGGKTYEQYF
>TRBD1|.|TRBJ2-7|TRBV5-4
TGTGCCAGCAGCTTGGTCGGGGGGACAGGGACTCTGACCTTC
CASSLVGGTGTLTF
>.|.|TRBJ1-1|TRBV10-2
TGCGCCGCGGCGGACTGGGTTCAAGCTTTCTTT
CAAADWVQAFF
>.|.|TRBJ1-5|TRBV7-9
TGTGCCAGCAGCTGGGGAGAAAATCAGCCCCAGCATTTT
CASSWGENQPQHF
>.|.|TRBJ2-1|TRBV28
TGTGCCAGCAGTTTATATCCATCGGGCAATGAGCAGTTCTTC
CASSLYPSGNEQFF
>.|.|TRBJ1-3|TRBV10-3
TGTGCCATCAGCACAGGGTCATACGGAAACACCATATATTTT
CAISTGSYGNTIYF
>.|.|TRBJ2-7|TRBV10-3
TGTGCCATCAGTGGCCAAGCGGAAAGCTCCTACGAGCAGTACTTC
CAISGQAESSYEQYF
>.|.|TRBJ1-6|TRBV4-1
TGCGCCAGCAGCCACCAGGGAGGGACACCCCTCCACTTT
CASSHQGGTPLHF
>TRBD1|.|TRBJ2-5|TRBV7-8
TGTGCCAGCAGCGGGACAGGGATGGGATTAGAGACCCAGTACTTC
CASSGTGMGLETQYF
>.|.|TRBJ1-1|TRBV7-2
TGTGCCAGCAGCCCGCTAGGCGGGATGGGGACTGAAGCTTTCTTT
CASSPLGGMGTEAFF
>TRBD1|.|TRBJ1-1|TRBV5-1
TGCGCCAGCAGCTTGGGGTCAGGGGGCGGACAAATGTGGAACACTGAAGCTTTCTTT
CASSLGSGGGQMWNTEAFF
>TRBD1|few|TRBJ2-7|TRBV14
TGTGCCAGCAGCCAAACCGGGACAGGGAACGGCGAGCAGTACTTC
CASSQTGTGNGEQYF
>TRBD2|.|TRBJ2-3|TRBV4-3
TGCGCCAGCAGCCAACGACTAGCGGCAGATACGCAGTATTTT
CASSQRLAADTQYF
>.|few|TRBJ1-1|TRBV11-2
TGTGCCAGCAGCTTAGACCCCAGTGATTTGGCTGAAGCTTTCTTT
CASSLDPSDLAEAFF
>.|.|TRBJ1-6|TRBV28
TGTGCCAGCAGTTCGAGCTTAAGCTCCTATAATTCACCCCTCCACTTT
CASSSSLSSYNSPLHF
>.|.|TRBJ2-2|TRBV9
TGTGCCAGCAGCCTCAGGCCGGGAGTAACCGGGGAGCTGTTTTTT
CASSLRPGVTGELFF
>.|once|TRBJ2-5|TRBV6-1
TGTGCCAGCAATAACCTAGATGGGTCGGAGACCCAGTACTTC
CASNNLDGSETQYF